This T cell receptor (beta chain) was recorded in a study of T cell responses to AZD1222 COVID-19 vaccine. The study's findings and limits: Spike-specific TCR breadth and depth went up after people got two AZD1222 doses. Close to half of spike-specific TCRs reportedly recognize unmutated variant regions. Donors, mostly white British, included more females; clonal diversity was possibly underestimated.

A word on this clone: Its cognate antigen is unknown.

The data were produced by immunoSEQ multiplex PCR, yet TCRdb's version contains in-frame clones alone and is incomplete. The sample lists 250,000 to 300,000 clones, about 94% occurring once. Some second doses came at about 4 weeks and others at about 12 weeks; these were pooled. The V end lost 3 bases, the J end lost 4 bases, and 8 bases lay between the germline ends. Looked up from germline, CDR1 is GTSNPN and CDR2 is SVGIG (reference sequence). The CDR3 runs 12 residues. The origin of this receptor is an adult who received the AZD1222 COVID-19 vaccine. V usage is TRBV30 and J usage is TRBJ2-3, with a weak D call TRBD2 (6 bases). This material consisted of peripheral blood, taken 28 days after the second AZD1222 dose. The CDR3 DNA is TGTGCCTGGAGCCCGGGGGCAGATACGCAGTATTTT. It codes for CAWSPGADTQYF.